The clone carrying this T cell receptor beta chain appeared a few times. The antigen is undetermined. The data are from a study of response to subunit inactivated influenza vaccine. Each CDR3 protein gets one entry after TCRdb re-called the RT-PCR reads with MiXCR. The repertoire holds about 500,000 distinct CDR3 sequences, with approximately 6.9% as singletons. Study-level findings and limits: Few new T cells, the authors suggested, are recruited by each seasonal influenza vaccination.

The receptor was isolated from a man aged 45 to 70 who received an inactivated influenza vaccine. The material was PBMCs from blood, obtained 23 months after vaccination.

The CDR3 DNA is TGCAGTGCGGGGGGGCGGCTCAATGAGCAGTTCTTC. Translating gives CSAGGRLNEQFF. The chain joins TRBV20-1 to TRBJ2-1, with D possibly matching TRBD2 (7 bases). This CDR3 region has 12 residues. CDR1 is DFQATT, CDR2 SNEGSKA, per germline (reference sequence). V was shortened by 6 bases and J by 6 bases, with 12 bases between the two germline ends.